This T cell receptor (beta chain) emerged from a study of CD8 T cells in ankylosing spondylitis. Points from the study as a whole: Relatively rare in peripheral blood, disease-linked clones were also CD8+. Seemingly distinctive of ankylosing spondylitis blood was a TCR beta motif formed by eight highly homologous variants. Prior work had noted some motif variants in reactive arthritis blood and synovial fluid. Significant enrichment of disease-linked clones was reportedly seen in matched ankylosing spondylitis synovial fluid.

It was by quantitative 5'-RACE with molecular barcodes that TCR beta libraries were made. MiXCR, applied by TCRdb to the 5' RACE reads, yields one record per CDR3 protein. The top ten hold 6.5% to 7% of the sample, which has 500,000 to 550,000 distinct CDR3 sequences, 9.5% to 15% seen once. This clonotype was found a few times. The antigen is unknown. This sequence originates from a male donor with ankylosing spondylitis. Source material: blood, either unsorted or a sorted T cell fraction (not recorded which).

The CDR3 region is CSAKRTSGSWNEQFF. Here the CDR3 DNA reads TGCAGTGCGAAGAGGACTAGCGGGAGTTGGAATGAGCAGTTCTTC. This chain joins TRBV20-1 and TRBJ2-1; 13 nucleotides line up with TRBD2. Germline CDR1 and CDR2: DFQATT and SNEGSKA (reference sequence). The CDR3 has 15 residues. With 6 bases clipped from V and 7 bases from J, the junction kept 9 bases outside the gene matches.